Below, 24 T cell receptor beta chains from the same sample are listed, as sequenced in a study of T cell repertoires in cytomegalovirus infection. TCRdb independently ran MiXCR on the reads; one entry per CDR3 protein. The sample contains 640,000 or so distinct CDR3 sequences, roughly 33% of which appear only once. No antigen has been identified for these receptors. The source was cultured PBMCs, collected from culture after CMV antigen stimulation. The source of these receptors is a human donor in good health (CMV status not recorded). Some clones in this sample may be carry-over from other donors' samples.

This clonotype came up a few times. V and J are TRBV4-1 and TRBJ2-3; D is unresolved. Germline V gene lookup returns CDR1 MGHRA and CDR2 YSYEKL. V was cut by 1 base and J by 3 bases, with 8 bases left in between. This CDR3 comprises 14 residues. DNA for the CDR3: TGCGCCAGCAGCCAAGTGGACCGAACAGATACGCAGTATTTT. Encoded protein: CASSQVDRTDTQYF.

This clonotype has just a few counts. The rearrangement joins TRBV7-8 to TRBJ1-5, with D possibly TRBD1 on 5 matching bases. Trimming pared 0 bases from V and 5 bases from J, leaving 8 bases between. The CDR3 spans 14 residues. The germline CDR1 and CDR2 sequences are SGHVS and FQNEAQ. The CDR3 nucleotides read TGTGCCAGCAGCTTAGCGGGGGGGTATCAGCCCCAGCATTTT. Protein: CASSLAGGYQPQHF.

The V gene is TRBV12-3 or TRBV12-4, the J gene TRBJ1-1; D unresolved. The V gene lost 8 bases and the J gene lost 1 base, with 14 bases spanning the gap. The CDR3 length is 14 residues. The CDR3 region is CASVNPTGNTEAFF. CDR3 DNA: TGTGCCAGCGTTAACCCGACGGGGAACACTGAAGCTTTCTTT.

The chain links TRBV6-2 or TRBV6-3 to TRBJ2-5; 8 positions agree with TRBD2. The CDR3 loop spans 15 amino acids. V was pared by 6 bases and J by 5 bases, with 11 bases of the junction left unmatched. Germline CDR1 and CDR2: MNHEY and SVGEGT. CDR3 bases: TGTGCCAGCAGCCCAGAGCGGGAGAGGGGTGAGACCCAGTACTTC. Translating it yields CASSPERERGETQYF.

This clonotype was seen ten or more times. The V and J genes are TRBV7-2 and TRBJ1-4, with TRBD1 as a possible D gene (5 bases). The CDR3 has 14 amino acids. With 5 bases removed from V and 2 bases from J, the gap between germline ends came to 9 bases. Germline V CDR1 and CDR2: SGHTA, FQGNSA. CDR3: CASSRGGTNEKLFF. The CDR3 bases are TGTGCCAGCAGCCGGGGGGGGACTAATGAAAAACTGTTTTTT.

This clonotype showed up just a few times. V is TRBV14 and J is TRBJ1-3; possibly TRBD1 for D (5 bases). The germline gives CDR1 SGHDN, CDR2 FVKESK. This CDR3 has 15 residues. With 0 bases removed from V and 3 bases from J, the gap between germline ends came to 9 bases. The CDR3 here is CASSQDGAVGNTIYF. The CDR3 DNA follows: TGTGCCAGCAGCCAAGATGGGGCAGTTGGAAACACCATATATTTT.

J is TRBJ2-7 and V is TRBV7-6; D is possibly TRBD2 (5 bases). The germline V gene encodes CDR1 SGHVS and CDR2 FNYEAQ. This CDR3 has 12 residues. The germline V and J ends were trimmed by 2 bases and 6 bases, with 8 bases remaining between them. CDR3 sequence (DNA): TGTGCCAGCAGCTTATCCGCGGGCGAGCAGTACTTC. Protein product: CASSLSAGEQYF. Based on the CDR3 plus reference TRBV7-6 and TRBJ2-7, the full variable domain is GAGVSQSPRYKVTKRGQDVALRCDPISGHVSLYWYRQALGQGPEFLTYFNYEAQQDKSGLPNDRFSAERPEGSISTLTIQRTEQRDSAMYRCASSLSAGEQYFGPGTRLTVT.

V is TRBV20-1 and J is TRBJ2-5; D is perhaps TRBD1 (6 bases). Per germline, CDR1 DFQATT and CDR2 SNEGSKA (reference sequence). The CDR3 runs to 14 residues. The V end was cut by 6 bases, the J end by 5 bases, with 19 bases between. The CDR3 DNA follows: TGCAGTGCCATACCGACAGGCGCCTTGGAGACCCAGTACTTC. Its protein is CSAIPTGALETQYF.

In this sample, this clonotype turned up many times. The chain recombines TRBV7-2 with TRBJ2-7, with 7 bases aligning to TRBD2. After removal of 2 bases from V and 4 bases from J, the junction contained 11 bases not matched to a gene. Germline CDR1 and CDR2: SGHTA and FQGNSA. The CDR3 covers 16 residues. The CDR3 bases are TGTGCCAGCAGCTTATACTCCGAGACTAGCTTATACGAGCAGTACTTC. Translating gives CASSLYSETSLYEQYF. Looking up the rest from reference TRBV7-2 and TRBJ2-7 gives the full variable domain: GAGVSQSPSNKVTEKGKDVELRCDPISGHTALYWYRQSLGQGLEFLIYFQGNSAPDKSGLPSDRFSAERTGGSVSTLTIQRTQQEDSAVYLCASSLYSETSLYEQYFGPGTRLTVT.

The chain couples TRBV7-2 to TRBJ2-4; D call uncertain. Germline V gives CDR1 SGHTA, CDR2 FQGNSA. The CDR3 runs 15 residues. The V end was cut by 1 base, the J end by 0 bases, with 7 bases between. The CDR3 coding sequence is TGTGCCAGCAGCTTAGTTATGGGAGCCAAAAACATTCAGTACTTC. This translates into CASSLVMGAKNIQYF.

This clonotype was observed a handful of times. The chain employs TRBV5-1 and TRBJ1-1; no clear D gene. CDR1 is SGHRS, CDR2 YFSETQ, per germline. The CDR3 has 14 amino acids. With 4 bases removed from V and 3 bases from J, the gap between germline ends came to 13 bases. For the CDR3, the DNA is TGCGCCAGCAGCCCAGGTGGAAGGGACACTGAAGCTTTCTTT. It encodes CASSPGGRDTEAFF.

This clonotype came up a few times. CDR3 nucleotide sequence: TGTGCCAGCAGCCTAGGCGGCAGCCTTCAATACACTGAAGCTTTCTTT. Translation: CASSLGGSLQYTEAFF. The chain has TRBV11-1 and TRBJ1-1; no firm D call. CDR1 SGHAT and CDR2 FQDESV come from the germline V gene (reference sequence). CDR3 length: 16 residues. V was cut by 5 bases and J by 3 bases, with 19 bases left in between.

The V call is TRBV28, the J call TRBJ2-5; 12 bases are shared with TRBD1. The germline CDR1 and CDR2 sequences are MDHEN and SYDVKM. This CDR3 has 15 amino acids. The V gene end was trimmed by 4 bases and the J gene end by 5 bases; junction bases not matched to a gene: 5. This CDR3 is CASSSRDRGRETQYF. CDR3 DNA sequence: TGTGCCAGCAGTTCGCGGGACAGGGGGCGGGAGACCCAGTACTTC.

The table lists this clonotype with a few counts. This chain links TRBV11-3 with TRBJ2-1; D is uncertain. This CDR3 is 15 amino acids long. V was trimmed by 2 bases and J by 0 bases, leaving 8 bases between them. Germline CDR1 is SGHNT and CDR2 is YENEEA. CDR3 DNA sequence: TGTGCCAGCAGCTTAAATCCCAACTCCTACAATGAGCAGTTCTTC. Translated: CASSLNPNSYNEQFF.

The chain carries TRBV19 and TRBJ1-1, with D unresolved. Between the trimmed V and J ends, which lost 6 bases and 1 base, there was a span of 12 bases. This CDR3 is 14 amino acids long. Germline V gives CDR1 LNHDA, CDR2 SQIVND (reference sequence). CDR3 residues: CASRLQPSNTEAFF. CDR3 DNA sequence: TGTGCCAGTAGGTTACAGCCTTCGAACACTGAAGCTTTCTTT. The full variable domain, rest sourced from reference TRBV19 and TRBJ1-1, is DGGITQSPKYLFRKEGQNVTLSCEQNLNHDAMYWYRQDPGQGLRLIYYSQIVNDFQKGDIAEGYSVSREKKESFPLTVTSAQKNPTAFYLCASRLQPSNTEAFFGQGTRLTVV.

The chain couples TRBV11-2 to TRBJ2-2; D is unresolved. The CDR3 covers 11 residues. V shed 8 bases and J shed 3 bases, with 4 bases lying between them. Per germline, CDR1 SGHAT and CDR2 FQNNGV. The CDR3 loop is CASLDTGELFF. CDR3 nucleotides: TGTGCCAGCCTGGACACCGGGGAGCTGTTTTTT.

This clonotype was seen a few times. The rearrangement links TRBV10-3 to TRBJ2-2, with TRBD2 identical over 9 bases. Germline CDR1 is ENHRY and CDR2 is SYGVKD. V gave up 4 bases and J gave up 0 bases; unmatched junction bases: 12. The CDR3 sequence is 19 residues long. CDR3: CAISAPEGLAQANTGELFF. CDR3 in DNA: TGTGCCATCAGTGCCCCCGAAGGACTAGCGCAAGCGAACACCGGGGAGCTGTTTTTT.

This clonotype was seen only a few times. The CDR3 here is CASSQDPQSSYNSPLHF. CDR3 DNA: TGCGCCAGCAGCCAAGATCCACAGAGCTCCTATAATTCACCCCTCCACTTT. The V gene is TRBV4-3, the J gene TRBJ1-6; no firm D call. V was cut by 0 bases and J by 0 bases, with 9 bases left in between. The CDR3 covers 17 residues. CDR1 is LGHNA, CDR2 YSLEER, per germline.

This clonotype was counted a few times. V gene TRBV20-1 combines with J gene TRBJ2-2; D may be TRBD1 (7 bases). Germline V lookup: CDR1 DFQATT, CDR2 SNEGSKA (reference sequence). The CDR3 contains 15 residues. Trimming pared 0 bases from V and 7 bases from J, leaving 15 bases between. CDR3 bases: TGCAGTGCTAGAGAGGGCAGGGGGAGGTTCGGGGAGCTGTTTTTT. Protein: CSAREGRGRFGELFF.

This clonotype appeared many times. The chain joins TRBV7-8 to TRBJ2-7; no clear D. CDR1 SGHVS and CDR2 FQNEAQ come from the germline V gene. The CDR3 covers 14 residues. With 1 base removed from V and 5 bases from J, the gap between germline ends came to 12 bases. The CDR3 DNA follows: TGTGCCAGCAGCTTAGGGGGTAGCAACAACGAGCAGTACTTC. Amino acid sequence: CASSLGGSNNEQYF.

This clonotype was seen many times. The rearrangement joins TRBV7-2 to TRBJ2-5; 7 bases agree with TRBD1. The CDR3 length is 16 residues. The germline V gene has CDR1 SGHTA and CDR2 FQGNSA. Germline trimming cut 1 base from V and 5 bases from J; bases unmatched to any gene: 10. CDR3 in amino acids: CASSLDRQGGGETQYF. DNA for the CDR3: TGTGCCAGCAGCTTAGATCGCCAAGGGGGCGGGGAGACCCAGTACTTC.

CDR3 sequence (DNA): TGTGCCAGCAGTCACAGGGGCGTCACGGGGGATGAGCAGTTCTTC. Amino acid sequence: CASSHRGVTGDEQFF. The chain couples TRBV6-2 or TRBV6-3 to TRBJ2-1; maybe TRBD1 (7 bases). The CDR3 loop spans 15 amino acids. V was shortened by 5 bases and J by 8 bases, with 19 bases between the two germline ends. Germline CDR1 is MNHEY and CDR2 is SVGEGT.

The CDR3 loop reads CASSWAGGDSPLHF. The CDR3 DNA sequence: TGTGCCAGCAGTTGGGCAGGGGGGGACTCACCCCTCCACTTT. The chain recombines TRBV7-2 with TRBJ1-6; 7 bases are a match to TRBD1. Germline lookup yields CDR1 SGHTA and CDR2 FQGNSA. J lost 10 bases, V lost 6 bases, and 9 bases had no gene match. The CDR3 is made up of 14 amino acids.

The CDR3 region has the DNA TGTGCCAGCAGCTTTGGTTTGGCAGATACGCAGTATTTT. Amino acids: CASSFGLADTQYF. J is TRBJ2-3 and V is TRBV7-2, with unresolved D. The CDR3 sequence is 13 residues long. The V end lost 3 bases, the J end lost 4 bases, and 8 bases lay between the germline ends. Germline CDR1 is SGHTA and CDR2 is FQGNSA.